This T cell receptor beta chain comes out of a study of T cells after yellow fever vaccination. Study-wide findings and caveats: Post-booster repertoires contained most primary-vaccination clones again (roughly 96% CD4, about 90% CD8).

Germline assignment: CDR1 DFQATT and CDR2 SNEGSKA (reference sequence). Trimming cost V 6 bases and J 6 bases, with 21 bases left between them. The CDR3 contains 16 residues. One entry per CDR3 protein results from TCRdb running MiXCR on the 5' RACE reads. This repertoire shows some 300,000 distinct CDR3 sequences, around a tenth found once; its top ten account for 3% to 4%. Notes on this clonotype: Its antigen is not identified.

The chain recombines TRBV20-1 with TRBJ1-6, with D perhaps matching TRBD1 (6 bases). The receptor was isolated from a man aged 18-30 years who received the YFV17D yellow fever vaccine. Specimen: CD4+ T cells sorted from PBMCs, collected 45 days after the yellow fever booster vaccination. Here the CDR3 reads CSAAAGEQGGNSPLHF. In DNA form, the CDR3 reads TGCAGTGCCGCCGCGGGTGAACAGGGTGGTAATTCACCCCTCCACTTT.